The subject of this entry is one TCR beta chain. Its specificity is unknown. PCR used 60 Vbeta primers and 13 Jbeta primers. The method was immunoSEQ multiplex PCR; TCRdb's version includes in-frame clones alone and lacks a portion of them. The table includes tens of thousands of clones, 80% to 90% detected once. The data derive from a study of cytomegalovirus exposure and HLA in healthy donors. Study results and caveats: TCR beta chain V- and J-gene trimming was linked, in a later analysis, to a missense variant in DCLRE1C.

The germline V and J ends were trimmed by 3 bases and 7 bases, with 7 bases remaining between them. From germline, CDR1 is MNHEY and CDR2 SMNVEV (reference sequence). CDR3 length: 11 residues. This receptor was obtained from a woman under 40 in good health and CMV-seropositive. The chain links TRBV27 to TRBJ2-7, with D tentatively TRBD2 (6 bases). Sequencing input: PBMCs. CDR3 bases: TGTGCCAGCAGTTTGGGGGGAGAGCAGTACTTC. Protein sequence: CASSLGGEQYF.